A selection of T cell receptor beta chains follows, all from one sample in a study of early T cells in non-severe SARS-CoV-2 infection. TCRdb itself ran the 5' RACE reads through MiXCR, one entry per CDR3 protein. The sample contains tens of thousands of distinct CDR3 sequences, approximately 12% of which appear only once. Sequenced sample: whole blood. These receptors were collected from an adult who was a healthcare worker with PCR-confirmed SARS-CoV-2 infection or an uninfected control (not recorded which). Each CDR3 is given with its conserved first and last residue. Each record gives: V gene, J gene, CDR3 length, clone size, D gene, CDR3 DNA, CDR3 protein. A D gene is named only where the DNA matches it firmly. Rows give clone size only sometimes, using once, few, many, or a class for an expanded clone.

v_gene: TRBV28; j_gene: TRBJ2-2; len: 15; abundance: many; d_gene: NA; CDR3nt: TGTGCCAGCAGTCTATACGGCCTGAGCACCGGGGAGCTGTTTTTT; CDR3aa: CASSLYGLSTGELFF
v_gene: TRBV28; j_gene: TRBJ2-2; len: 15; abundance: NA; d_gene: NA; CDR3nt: TGTGCCAGCAGCTCTATGGGGACTCTCACCGGGGAGCTGTTTTTT; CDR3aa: CASSSMGTLTGELFF
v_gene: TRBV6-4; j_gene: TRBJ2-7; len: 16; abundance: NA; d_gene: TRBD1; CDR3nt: TGTGCCAGCCTTAAACAACCGGGACAGGGAACCTACGAGCAGTACTTC; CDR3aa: CASLKQPGQGTYEQYF
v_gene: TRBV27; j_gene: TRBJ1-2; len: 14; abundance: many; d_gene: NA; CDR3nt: TGTGCCAGCAGTCCTCACCGTGGGGTTGGCGGCTACACCTTC; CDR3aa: CASSPHRGVGGYTF
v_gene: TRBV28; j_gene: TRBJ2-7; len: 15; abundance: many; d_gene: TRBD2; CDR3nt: TGTGCCAGCAGTCCACCGGGACTAAGCTCCTACGAGCAGTACTTC; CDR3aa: CASSPPGLSSYEQYF
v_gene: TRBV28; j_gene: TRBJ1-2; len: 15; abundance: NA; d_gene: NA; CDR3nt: TGTGCCAGCAGTTTAGTCGGCGCGGTGAACTATGGCTACACCTTC; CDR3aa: CASSLVGAVNYGYTF
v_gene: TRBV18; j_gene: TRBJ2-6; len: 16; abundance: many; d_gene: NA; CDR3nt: TGTGCCAGCTCACCCCCCGGGGTCTGGGGGGCCAACGTCCTGACTTTC; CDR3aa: CASSPPGVWGANVLTF
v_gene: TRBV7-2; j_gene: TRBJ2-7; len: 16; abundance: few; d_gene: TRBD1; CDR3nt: TGTGCCAGCAGCCCCGGACCGGGACAGGGGGCCCACGAGCAGTACTTC; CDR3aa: CASSPGPGQGAHEQYF
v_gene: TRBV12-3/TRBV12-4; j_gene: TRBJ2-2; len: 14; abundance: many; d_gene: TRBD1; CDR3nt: TGTGCCAGCAGTCAAGACAGGGAAGTCGGGGAGCTGTTTTTT; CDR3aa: CASSQDREVGELFF
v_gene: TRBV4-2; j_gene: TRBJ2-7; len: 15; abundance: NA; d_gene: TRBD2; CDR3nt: TGTGCCAGCAGCCACCCGGGACTAGCGGGGGGAGAGCAGTACTTC; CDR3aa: CASSHPGLAGGEQYF
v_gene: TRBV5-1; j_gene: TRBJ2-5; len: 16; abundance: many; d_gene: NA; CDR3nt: TGCGCCAGCAGCTTGGGGTCAGGTCGGGCTCCCCAGACCCAGTACTTC; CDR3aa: CASSLGSGRAPQTQYF
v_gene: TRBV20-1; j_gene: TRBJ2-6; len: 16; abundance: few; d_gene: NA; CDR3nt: TGCAGTGCTTCACTCAGGGGCCTCTCTGGGGCCAACGTCCTGACTTTC; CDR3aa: CSASLRGLSGANVLTF
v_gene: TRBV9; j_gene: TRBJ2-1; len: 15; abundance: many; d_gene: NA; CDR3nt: TGTGCCAGCAGCGCCGTCGGGAGCTCCTACAATGAGCAGTTCTTC; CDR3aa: CASSAVGSSYNEQFF
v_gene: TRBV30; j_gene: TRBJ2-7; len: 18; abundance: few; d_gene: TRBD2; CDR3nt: TGTGCCTGGAGGGCCCCCCTAAGCGGGAGGGCCCAGGTGAACGAGCAGTACTTC; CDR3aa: CAWRAPLSGRAQVNEQYF
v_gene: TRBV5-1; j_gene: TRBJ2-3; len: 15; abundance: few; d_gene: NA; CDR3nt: TGCGCCAGCAGCTTGGCCGACAGCCTCACAGATACGCAGTATTTT; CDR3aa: CASSLADSLTDTQYF
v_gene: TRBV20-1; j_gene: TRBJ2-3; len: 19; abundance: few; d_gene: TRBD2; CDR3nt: TGCAGTGCTCCCGGGGGTGGGCTAGCGGGAGGCGGAGGCACAGATACGCAGTATTTT; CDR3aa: CSAPGGGLAGGGGTDTQYF
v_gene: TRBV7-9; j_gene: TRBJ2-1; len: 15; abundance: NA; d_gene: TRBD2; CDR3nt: TGTGCCAGCAGCTTAGTCACTAGCGGGAGCAATGAGCAGTTCTTC; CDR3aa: CASSLVTSGSNEQFF
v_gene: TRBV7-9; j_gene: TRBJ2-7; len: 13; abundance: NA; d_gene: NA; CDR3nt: TGTGCCAGCAGCTTATTGACGGCCTACGAGCAGTACTTC; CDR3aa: CASSLLTAYEQYF
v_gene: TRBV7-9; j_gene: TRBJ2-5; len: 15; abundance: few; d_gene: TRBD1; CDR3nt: TGTGCCAGCAGCATCGGACAGGGCATGTGGGAGACCCAGTACTTC; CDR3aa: CASSIGQGMWETQYF
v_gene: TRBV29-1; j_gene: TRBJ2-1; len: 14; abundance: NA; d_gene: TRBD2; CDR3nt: TGCAGCGTTGAACTAGCGGGAGACCACAATGAGCAGTTCTTC; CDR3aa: CSVELAGDHNEQFF
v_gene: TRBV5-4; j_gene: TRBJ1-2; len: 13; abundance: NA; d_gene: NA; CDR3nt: TGTGCCAGCAGCTTGGCCCTAGCGGATGGCTACACCTTC; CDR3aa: CASSLALADGYTF
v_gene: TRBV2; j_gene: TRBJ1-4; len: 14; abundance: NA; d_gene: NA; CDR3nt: TGTGCCAGCAGCCTAAACGGGCCTAATGAAAAACTGTTTTTT; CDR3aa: CASSLNGPNEKLFF
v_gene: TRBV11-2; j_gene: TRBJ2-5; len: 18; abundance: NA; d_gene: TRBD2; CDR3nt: TGTGCCAGCAGCTCCGTAGCGGGAGCCACCTCCCCCGGGGAGACCCAGTACTTC; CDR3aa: CASSSVAGATSPGETQYF
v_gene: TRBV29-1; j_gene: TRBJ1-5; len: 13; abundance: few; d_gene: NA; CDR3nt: TGCAGCGTTCCGAGGAGGCAGCCTCAGCCCCAGCATTTT; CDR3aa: CSVPRRQPQPQHF
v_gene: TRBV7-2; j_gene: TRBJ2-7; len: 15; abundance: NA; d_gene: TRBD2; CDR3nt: TGTGCCAGCAGCTTCGAGCGTAGCGGGCCTTACGAGCAGTACTTC; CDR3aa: CASSFERSGPYEQYF
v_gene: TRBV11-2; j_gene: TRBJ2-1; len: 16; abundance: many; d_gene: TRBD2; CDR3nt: TGTGCCAGCAGCTTATCCGGGACTAGCGCCTACAATGAGCAGTTCTTC; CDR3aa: CASSLSGTSAYNEQFF
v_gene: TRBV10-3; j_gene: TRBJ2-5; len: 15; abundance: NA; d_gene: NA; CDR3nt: TGTGCCATCAGTGACTTCGAGAGGGGCTTTGAGACCCAGTACTTC; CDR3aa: CAISDFERGFETQYF
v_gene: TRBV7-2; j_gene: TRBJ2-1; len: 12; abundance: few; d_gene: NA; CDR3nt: TGTGCCAGCAGCTTAGGAGAGGATGAGCAGTTCTTC; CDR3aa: CASSLGEDEQFF
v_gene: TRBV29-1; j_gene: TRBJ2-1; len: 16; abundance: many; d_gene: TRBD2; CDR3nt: TGCAGCGTTCCGACTGGGACTAGCGGGTTCTACAATGAGCAGTTCTTC; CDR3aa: CSVPTGTSGFYNEQFF
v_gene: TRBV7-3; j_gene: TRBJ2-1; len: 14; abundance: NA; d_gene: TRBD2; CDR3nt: TGTGCCAGCAGCTTAAATAAAGCTAGCGGGAGCCAGTTCTTC; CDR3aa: CASSLNKASGSQFF
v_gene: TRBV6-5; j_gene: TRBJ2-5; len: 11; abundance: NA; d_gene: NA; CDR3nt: TGTGCCAGCACTGAGAGGGAGACCCAGTACTTC; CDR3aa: CASTERETQYF
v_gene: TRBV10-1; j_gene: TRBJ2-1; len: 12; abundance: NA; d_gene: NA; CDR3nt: TGCGCCAGCAGACATGTATTCAATGAGCAGTTCTTC; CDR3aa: CASRHVFNEQFF
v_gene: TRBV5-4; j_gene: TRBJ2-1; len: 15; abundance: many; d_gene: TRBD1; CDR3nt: TGTGCCAGCAGCCCGGTCGGGACAGGTTACAATGAGCAGTTCTTC; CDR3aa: CASSPVGTGYNEQFF
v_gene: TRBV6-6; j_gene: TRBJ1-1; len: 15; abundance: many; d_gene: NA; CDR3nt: TGTGCCAGCAGCAGACAAGGTGAAGGAATCACTGAAGCTTTCTTT; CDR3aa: CASSRQGEGITEAFF
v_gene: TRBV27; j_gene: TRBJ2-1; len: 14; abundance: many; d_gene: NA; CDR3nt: TGTGCCAGCAGTTCAGGGGGGGCAAACAATGAGCAGTTCTTC; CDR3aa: CASSSGGANNEQFF
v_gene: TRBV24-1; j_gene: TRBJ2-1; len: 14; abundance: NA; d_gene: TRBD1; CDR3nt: TGTGCCACCAGGGACAGGGGTGAGGACAATGAGCAGTTCTTC; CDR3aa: CATRDRGEDNEQFF
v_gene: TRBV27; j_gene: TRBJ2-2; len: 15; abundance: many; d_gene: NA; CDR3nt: TGTGCCAGCAGTTTCCCCGGGGCCAACACCGGGGAGCTGTTTTTT; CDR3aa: CASSFPGANTGELFF
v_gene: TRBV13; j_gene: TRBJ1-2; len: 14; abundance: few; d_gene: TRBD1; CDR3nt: TGTGCCAGCAGCTTAAGCCGGGACAGCTATGGCTACACCTTC; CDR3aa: CASSLSRDSYGYTF
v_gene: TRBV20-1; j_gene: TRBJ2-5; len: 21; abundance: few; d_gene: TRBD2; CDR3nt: TGCAGTGCTAGTGGGCCCGGGACTAGCGGGAAGGGTGGTTTAATCCAGGAGACCCAGTACTTC; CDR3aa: CSASGPGTSGKGGLIQETQYF
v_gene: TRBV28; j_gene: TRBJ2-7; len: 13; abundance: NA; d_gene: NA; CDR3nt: TGTGCCAGCAGCCAAGGGTCCTCCTACGAGCAGTACTTC; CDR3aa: CASSQGSSYEQYF
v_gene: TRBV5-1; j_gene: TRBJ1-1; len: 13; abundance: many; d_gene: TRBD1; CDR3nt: TGCGCCAGCAGCTATGGACAGGGAACTGAAGCTTTCTTT; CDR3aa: CASSYGQGTEAFF
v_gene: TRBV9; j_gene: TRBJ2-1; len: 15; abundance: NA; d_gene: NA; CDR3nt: TGTGCCAGCAGCGTAGCGGGGGACGCCTACAATGAGCAGTTCTTC; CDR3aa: CASSVAGDAYNEQFF
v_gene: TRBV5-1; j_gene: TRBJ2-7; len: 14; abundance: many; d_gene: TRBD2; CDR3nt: TGCGCCAGCAGCTTCTCTAGCGGACCCTACGAGCAGTACTTC; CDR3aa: CASSFSSGPYEQYF
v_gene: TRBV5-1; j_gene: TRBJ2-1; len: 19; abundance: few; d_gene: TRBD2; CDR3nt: TGCGCCAGCAGCTTGGGGTCGGGAGGGCCGATTGTTGGTAACAATGAGCAGTTCTTC; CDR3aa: CASSLGSGGPIVGNNEQFF
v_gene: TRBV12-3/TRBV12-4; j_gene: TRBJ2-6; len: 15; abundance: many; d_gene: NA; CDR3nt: TGTGCCAGCAGTTTCATCAGCTCTGGGGCCAACGTCCTGACTTTC; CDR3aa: CASSFISSGANVLTF
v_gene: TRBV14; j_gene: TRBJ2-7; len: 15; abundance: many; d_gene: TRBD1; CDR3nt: TGTGCCAGCAGCCAAGGGTCAGGGGGAACCTACGAGCAGTACTTC; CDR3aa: CASSQGSGGTYEQYF
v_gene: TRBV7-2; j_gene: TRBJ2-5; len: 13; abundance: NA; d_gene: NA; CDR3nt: TGTGCCAGCAGCCCCGGACTATTGGAGACCCAGTACTTC; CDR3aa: CASSPGLLETQYF
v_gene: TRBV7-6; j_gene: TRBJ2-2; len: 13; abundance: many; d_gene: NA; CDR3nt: TGTGCCAGCAGCTCGCAGGACCTGGGGGAGCTGTTTTTT; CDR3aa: CASSSQDLGELFF
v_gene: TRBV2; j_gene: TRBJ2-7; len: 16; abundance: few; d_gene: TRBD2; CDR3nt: TGTGCCAGCAGTGAAGGGACTAGCGGGAGAGCCTACGAGCAGTACTTC; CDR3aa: CASSEGTSGRAYEQYF
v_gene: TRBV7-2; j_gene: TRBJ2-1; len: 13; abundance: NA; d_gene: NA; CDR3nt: TGTGCCAGCACCCCCTACCTCTACAATGAGCAGTTCTTC; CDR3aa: CASTPYLYNEQFF